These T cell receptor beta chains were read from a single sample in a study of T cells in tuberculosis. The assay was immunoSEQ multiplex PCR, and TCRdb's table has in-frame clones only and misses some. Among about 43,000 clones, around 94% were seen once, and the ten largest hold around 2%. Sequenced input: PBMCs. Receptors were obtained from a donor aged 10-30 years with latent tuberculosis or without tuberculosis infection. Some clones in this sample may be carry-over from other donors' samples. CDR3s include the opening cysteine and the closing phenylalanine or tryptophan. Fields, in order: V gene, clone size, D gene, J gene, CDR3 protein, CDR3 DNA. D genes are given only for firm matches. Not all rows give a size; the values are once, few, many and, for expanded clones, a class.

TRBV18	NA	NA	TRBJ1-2	CASSPNTGPYGYTF	TGTGCCAGCTCACCAAATACAGGCCCCTATGGCTACACCTTC
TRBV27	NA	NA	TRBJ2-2	CASSLFGGRDTANTGELFF	TGTGCCAGCAGTTTATTTGGAGGTCGGGACACCGCGAACACCGGGGAGCTGTTTTTT
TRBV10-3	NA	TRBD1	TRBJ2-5	CAISGGQEPQETQYF	TGTGCCATCAGTGGGGGACAGGAACCTCAAGAGACCCAGTACTTC
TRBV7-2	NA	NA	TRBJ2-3	CASSRGGASTDTQYF	TGTGCCAGCAGCCGTGGCGGGGCTTCCACAGATACGCAGTATTTT
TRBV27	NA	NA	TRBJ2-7	CASSLQGLRFEQYF	TGTGCCAGCAGTTTACAGGGCCTACGGTTTGAGCAGTACTTC
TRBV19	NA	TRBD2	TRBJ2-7	CASMARLAGDKNEQYF	TGTGCCAGTATGGCTCGGCTAGCGGGAGATAAGAACGAGCAGTACTTC
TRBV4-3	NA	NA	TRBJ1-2	CASSLTQRPAGYGYTF	TGCGCCAGCAGCCTTACGCAACGACCGGCGGGCTATGGCTACACCTTC
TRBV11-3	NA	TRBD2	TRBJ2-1	CASSLEGTSGSSSYNEQFF	TGTGCCAGCAGCTTAGAGGGGACTAGCGGGAGTAGCTCCTACAATGAGCAGTTCTTC
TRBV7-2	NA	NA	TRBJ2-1	CASGLPAVQFF	TGTGCCAGCGGCCTTCCGGCGGTGCAGTTCTTC
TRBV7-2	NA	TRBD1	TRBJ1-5	CASSPQGTDYSNQPQHF	TGTGCCAGCAGCCCGCAAGGGACAGACTATAGCAATCAGCCCCAGCATTTT
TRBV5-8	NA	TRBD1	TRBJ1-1	CASSVRGQASLNTEAFF	TGTGCCAGCAGCGTTAGGGGACAGGCGTCCTTGAACACTGAAGCTTTCTTT
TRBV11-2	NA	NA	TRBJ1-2	CASSLASSGVLNKGYTF	TGTGCCAGCAGCTTAGCCTCGTCGGGGGTGCTTAATAAGGGCTACACCTTC
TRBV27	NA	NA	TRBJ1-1	CASSPILAEPTEAFF	TGTGCCAGCAGCCCCATTTTGGCAGAACCCACTGAAGCTTTCTTT
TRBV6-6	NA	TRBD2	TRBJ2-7	CASSRDRTSGVYEQYF	TGTGCCAGCAGCCGCGATAGGACTAGCGGGGTTTACGAGCAGTACTTC
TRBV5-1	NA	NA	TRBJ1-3	CASSLVGLEVGNTIYF	TGCGCCAGCAGCTTGGTGGGACTGGAAGTTGGAAACACCATATATTTT
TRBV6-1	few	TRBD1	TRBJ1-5	CASSEQGDQPQHF	TGTGCCAGCAGTGAGCAGGGGGATCAGCCCCAGCATTTT
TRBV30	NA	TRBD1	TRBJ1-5	CAWGGQGGQPQHF	TGTGCCTGGGGAGGACAGGGTGGTCAGCCCCAGCATTTT
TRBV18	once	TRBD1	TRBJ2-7	CASSPGTAATYEQYF	TGTGCCAGCTCACCCGGGACAGCAGCCACCTACGAGCAGTACTTC
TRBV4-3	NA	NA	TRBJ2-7	CASSQDGRVPPYEQYF	TGCGCCAGCAGCCAAGATGGTCGGGTTCCTCCCTACGAGCAGTACTTC
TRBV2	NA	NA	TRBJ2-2	CASLASRGSGELFF	TGTGCCAGCCTAGCGAGTCGGGGGTCGGGGGAGCTGTTTTTT
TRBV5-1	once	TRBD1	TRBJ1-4	CASSTTTGGDEKLFF	TGCGCCAGCAGCACTACCACAGGGGGAGATGAAAAACTGTTTTTT
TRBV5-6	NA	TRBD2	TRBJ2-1	CASRFRLAGGYSYNEQFF	TGTGCCAGCAGATTCCGACTAGCGGGAGGCTACTCCTACAATGAGCAGTTCTTC
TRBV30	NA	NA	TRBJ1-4	CAWRWESPLREKLFF	TGTGCCTGGAGGTGGGAGTCCCCACTTCGTGAAAAACTGTTTTTT
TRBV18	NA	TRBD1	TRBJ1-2	CASSQTGTVGSYTF	TGTGCCAGCTCACAAACCGGGACAGTGGGGAGCTACACCTTC
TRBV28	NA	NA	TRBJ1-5	CASSLLSNNQPQHF	TGTGCCAGCAGTTTACTCAGTAACAATCAGCCCCAGCATTTT
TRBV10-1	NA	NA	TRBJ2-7	CASSDTSYEDEQYF	TGCGCCAGCAGTGACACTAGTTATGAGGACGAGCAGTACTTC
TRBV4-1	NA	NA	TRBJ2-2	CASSQDGTNTGELFF	TGCGCCAGCAGCCAAGATGGCACGAACACCGGGGAGCTGTTTTTT
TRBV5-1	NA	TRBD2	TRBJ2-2	CASSLFGQTRTSGDTGELFF	TGCGCCAGCAGCTTGTTTGGACAAACTCGGACTAGCGGTGACACCGGGGAGCTGTTTTTT
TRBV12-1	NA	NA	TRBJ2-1	CASSPLYNEQFF	TGTGCCAGCAGCCCACTCTACAATGAGCAGTTCTTC
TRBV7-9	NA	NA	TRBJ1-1	CASGNSFTEAFF	TGTGCCAGCGGTAACAGCTTCACTGAAGCTTTCTTT
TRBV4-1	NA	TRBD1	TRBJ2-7	CASSNRGGRAYEQYF	TGCGCCAGCTCCAACAGAGGGGGCAGGGCATACGAGCAGTACTTC
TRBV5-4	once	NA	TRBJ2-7	CASSFTEAYEQYF	TGTGCCAGCAGCTTTACAGAAGCCTACGAGCAGTACTTC
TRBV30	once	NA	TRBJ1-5	CAWSVRQGSQPQHF	TGTGCCTGGAGTGTTCGTCAGGGGAGTCAGCCCCAGCATTTT
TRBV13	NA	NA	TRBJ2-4	CASSLGSGGPVHIQYF	TGTGCCAGCAGCTTAGGATCAGGGGGGCCGGTACACATTCAGTACTTC
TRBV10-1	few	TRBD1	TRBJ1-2	CASSKPGTGPSGYTF	TGCGCCAGCAGTAAACCCGGGACAGGACCGTCCGGCTACACCTTC
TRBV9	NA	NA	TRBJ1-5	CASSVGWGGEPQHF	TGTGCCAGCAGCGTAGGTTGGGGCGGAGAGCCCCAGCATTTT
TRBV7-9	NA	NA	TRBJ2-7	CASSLGTLSYEQYF	TGTGCCAGCAGCTTAGGGACATTAAGCTACGAGCAGTACTTC
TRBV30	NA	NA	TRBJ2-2	CAWSVRVTGELFF	TGTGCCTGGAGTGTACGGGTCACCGGGGAGCTGTTTTTT
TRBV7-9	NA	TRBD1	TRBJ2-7	CASSSPKQGAIPYEQYF	TGTGCCAGCAGCTCTCCCAAACAGGGGGCGATCCCCTACGAGCAGTACTTC
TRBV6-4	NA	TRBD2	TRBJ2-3	CASSDGTSGTDTQYF	TGTGCCAGCAGTGACGGGACTAGCGGCACAGATACGCAGTATTTT
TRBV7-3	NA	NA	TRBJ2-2	CASSWEESGQNTGELFF	TGTGCCAGCAGCTGGGAGGAATCCGGGCAGAACACCGGGGAGCTGTTTTTT
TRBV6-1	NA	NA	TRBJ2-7	CASSEPLVLGDEQYF	TGTGCCAGCAGTGAACCCCTGGTACTAGGTGACGAGCAGTACTTC
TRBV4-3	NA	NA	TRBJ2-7	CASSQDYWTYEQYF	TGCGCCAGCAGCCAAGATTATTGGACTTACGAGCAGTACTTC
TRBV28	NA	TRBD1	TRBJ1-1	CASAYRGRNTEAFF	TGTGCCAGTGCTTACAGGGGGCGGAACACTGAAGCTTTCTTT
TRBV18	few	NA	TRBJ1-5	CASSLGQDSNQPQHF	TGTGCCAGCTCACTTGGGCAGGATAGCAATCAGCCCCAGCATTTT
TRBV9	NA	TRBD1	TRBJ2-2	CASSVETGVTGELFF	TGTGCCAGCAGCGTAGAGACAGGGGTCACCGGGGAGCTGTTTTTT
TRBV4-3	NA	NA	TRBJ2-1	CASSQGAEYNEQFF	TGCGCCAGCAGCCAAGGAGCCGAATACAATGAGCAGTTCTTC
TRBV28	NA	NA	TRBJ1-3	CASSQGFSLGNTIYF	TGTGCCAGCAGTCAGGGGTTTTCACTTGGAAACACCATATATTTT
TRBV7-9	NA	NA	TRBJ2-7	CASGDFLTGYSYEQYF	TGTGCCAGCGGCGACTTCCTAACAGGCTACTCCTACGAGCAGTACTTC
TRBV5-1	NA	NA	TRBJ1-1	CASSPEDTNTEAFF	TGCGCCAGCAGCCCAGAAGACACGAACACTGAAGCTTTCTTT
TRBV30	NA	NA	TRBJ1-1	CAWSVLGGRRNTEAFF	TGTGCCTGGAGTGTACTGGGAGGGAGACGGAACACTGAAGCTTTCTTT
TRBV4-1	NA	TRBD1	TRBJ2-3	CASSQALISGQESTDTQYF	TGCGCCAGCAGCCAAGCTTTAATTTCGGGACAGGAGAGCACAGATACGCAGTATTTT
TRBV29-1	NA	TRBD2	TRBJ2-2	CSVADLAGGTGELFF	TGCAGCGTTGCTGATCTAGCGGGAGGAACCGGGGAGCTGTTTTTT
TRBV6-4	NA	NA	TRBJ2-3	CASSDRGGTDTQYF	TGTGCCAGCAGTGACCGGGGTGGCACAGATACGCAGTATTTT
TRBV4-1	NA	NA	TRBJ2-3	CASTDSEISTDTQYF	TGCGCCAGCACCGACAGCGAGATTAGCACAGATACGCAGTATTTT